This T cell receptor beta chain was obtained from a study of regulatory T cells in long-lasting Graves disease (dated by TCRdb to the early 2020s). About the full investigation: Newly diagnosed Graves' disease patients had taken antithyroid drugs for less than 3 months. Persistent Graves' disease patients were compared with newly diagnosed Graves' disease patients by peripheral blood TCR sequencing and RNA sequencing. The study was conducted in China and was registered as a clinical trial. TCR sequencing covered around 13 persistent and 20 newly diagnosed Graves' disease patients, about 35 samples in total.

Summary of the overall study and its limitations: The authors noted that the small sample size was a limitation that may lower accuracy. Sequencing and analysis were restricted to the TCR beta chain. Because the primary lesion, thyroid tissue, could not be accessed, the study looked at peripheral blood alone. TRBV28, TRBJ1-2 and TRBJ2-5 were preferentially used in persistent disease, while TRBV20-1 and TRBJ2-1 were favored in newly diagnosed disease. More public clonotypes were shared among persistent patients (roughly 2,700) than among newly diagnosed patients (966). Lower TCR Shannon entropy and fewer highly expanded clones were observed in persistent Graves' disease patients than in newly diagnosed patients, which suggested clonal expansion.

This sample's time point label indicates: newly diagnosed GD, antithyroid drugs for less than 3 months. For both TCR sequencing and RNA sequencing, RNA was extracted from PBMCs in TRIzol. The diagnosis of Graves' disease was made according to American Thyroid Association guidelines. Patients for the study were recruited at an endocrinology department in Xi'an, China. From each patient, around 9.3 milliliters of peripheral blood was collected into an EDTA anticoagulant tube. Ficoll Paque Plus density gradient separation was used to isolate PBMCs, and no further T cell sorting was performed. An Agilent 2100 Bioanalyzer and agarose gel were used to assess RNA quality, and a NanoDrop 2000 was used to measure RNA concentration. This clonotype has a count of ten or more. Which antigen it targets is not known. It has no much larger one-base neighbor in the sample; base qualities were not kept. The library relied on multiplex PCR. Instrument used: Illumina HiSeq 4000. iRepertoire HTBI primers and Arm-PCR amplification of CDR3 regions were used to construct TCR beta libraries. Before sequencing, the PCR products went through gel purification. From the authors' description of their analysis: A total of around 66 TRBV and more than twelve TRBJ segments were identified across samples and were used for gene usage analysis of CDR3 amino acid clonotypes. COPE and FqMerger were used to merge the filtered high-quality paired reads into contigs. BLAST was used to align contigs to the IMGT TRBV, TRBD and TRBJ reference genes, and CDR3 was defined following IMGT. Any clonotype with a frequency above 0.1% was counted as a highly expanded clone. Shannon entropy served as the measure of repertoire diversity, while the Gini coefficient captured V-J evenness. A clonotype found in more than one individual was treated as public. TCRdb cleaned the public reads at Q25 with fastp, built clones with MiXCR and kept in-frame beta chains. Each CDR3 protein appears once, grouped with its most common genes and DNA. TCRdb assigned the V and J calls; the authors' analysis was not used. This sample has about 530,000 distinct CDR3 sequences in its table, and about 16% of those were observed once. The top ten clonotypes cover approximately 25% of the sample.

V ends up 3 bases short and J 7 bases short, with an unmatched junction base count of 6. Its CDR3 holds 14 amino acids, cysteine through phenylalanine. Just CDR3 DNA is preserved here, 42 bases in frame from base 1. The data also belong to a second study, concerning T cells in Graves' hyperthyroidism and ophthalmopathy. Per the second study: Stable Graves' hyperthyroidism was defined as the absence of progression to ophthalmopathy over 18 months of follow-up. Hyperthyroidism patients were aged 18 to 65 years and newly diagnosed, with disease duration of less than 2 months. The study excluded patients with uncontrolled infections, other autoimmune diseases, pregnancy or lactation. Diagnoses relied on clinical symptoms, serum thyroxine and TRAb, thyroid ultrasound and orbital computed tomography. The TCR CDR3 was subjected to a first round of RT-PCR using the HTBI primer set and the Qiagen OneStep RT-PCR kit. Most expanded thyroid clonotypes (frequency above 0.001) were also found in blood, which suggests that blood repertoires may mirror thyroid immune responses. A model built on a 13 V-J signature distinguished ophthalmopathy from stable hyperthyroidism, reaching about 88% sensitivity and around 81% specificity in cross-validation and 80%/75% in testing. During validation, the model predicted progression to ophthalmopathy a median of around 7 months ahead of onset, with around 65% sensitivity and more than 72% specificity. To identify distinguishing TCR V-J signatures, a discovery cohort of 100 patients was used, comprising 40 to 45 with Graves' ophthalmopathy and around 57 with stable Graves' hyperthyroidism. An independent validation cohort of under 20 hyperthyroidism patients and some 15 patients who later progressed to ophthalmopathy tested prospective prediction of ophthalmopathy. The 95 to 100 discovery patients were randomly divided into training and test sets at a 7:3 ratio. The study also compared thyroid tissue and blood T-cell repertoires from roughly 6 Graves' hyperthyroidism patients. Once sampling was done, hyperthyroidism patients were given methimazole at a starting dose of 30 mg daily, whereas ophthalmopathy patients were given high-dose intravenous methylprednisolone. Libraries were constructed in a second round of multiplex PCR, after which size selection and purification were performed. Sequencing of the libraries was done on an Illumina HiSeq2000 using paired-end 100 bp reads. Raw data were processed with SOAPnuke, discarding reads with adapters, uncalled bases, mean Phred below 15, or no exact constant-primer or identifier match. High-quality paired reads were merged using COPE v1.2.5, and each unique nucleotide sequence was defined as a clonotype. Clonotypes were aligned to IMGT TRBV, TRBD and TRBJ reference segments using MiTCR v1.1. The analysis included only V-J combinations with a frequency above 0.0001, which together covered 98% to 99.2% of the repertoires. A TCS score was defined as the ratio of F50 (clonal expansion) to E x V (chaos), with BLOSUM62-based TCRdist applied between CDR3 peptides within each V-J. Welch's t-statistics and random forest reduced roughly 540 V-J features to some 14, which were used in a naive Bayes classifier (R e1071). No statistical method was used to fix the sample size in advance, and group allocation was not hidden from the investigators. The paper reports TCR Vbeta CDR3 sequencing of 135 peripheral blood samples: approximately 41 ophthalmopathy, roughly 80 hyperthyroidism and around 17 progressor patients.

This chain joins TRBV12-3 or TRBV12-4 to TRBJ1-2; 9 central nucleotides agree with TRBD1. The receptor's source is a woman aged 40 to 65 with Graves disease. Donor details come from another sample of the same person, matched by shared clones. The sample here was peripheral blood mononuclear cells (PBMCs), taken at new diagnosis, from a patient treated with antithyroid drugs. The DNA reads as follows: TGTGCCAGCAGTTTTGGGACAGGGTCTGTTGGCTACACCTTC. Translated, it gives CASSFGTGSVGYTF.